Shown below are 12 T cell receptor beta chains from a single sample sequenced in a study of blood T cells in healthy people across ages. A sample-barcoded 5' primer and a J-beta primer mix were used in a second PCR of about 6 to 11 cycles. TCRdb analysed the 5' RACE reads with MiXCR anew, one entry per CDR3 protein. The table lists around 1,500,000 distinct CDR3 sequences, roughly 27% of them singletons. Material for sequencing was blood. These receptors originate from a woman aged 25 to 39 in good health.

This clonotype was observed a handful of times. The chain recombines TRBV7-9 with TRBJ2-3; D is uncertain. The CDR3 runs 14 residues. Germline V gene data show CDR1 as SEHNR and CDR2 as FQNEAQ (reference sequence). V lost 4 bases and J lost 2, with 10 bases in between. This CDR3 reads CASSSGHITDTQYF. CDR3 sequence (DNA): TGTGCCAGCAGCTCTGGGCACATCACAGATACGCAGTATTTT.

This clonotype was found a few times. The rearrangement links TRBV28 to TRBJ2-5, with unresolved D. Judging by the DNA end, TRBJ2-7 fits better; the J call may be wrong. The CDR3 runs 13 residues. Germline loops: CDR1 MDHEN, CDR2 SYDVKM. The CDR3 loop is CASTNGRFYEQYF. DNA of the CDR3: TGTGCCAGCACCAACGGGCGGTTTTACGAGCAGTACTTC.

The chain couples TRBV7-8 to TRBJ2-1; 13 nucleotides line up with TRBD2. V shed 5 bases and J 7 bases; nucleotides not matched to a gene: 8. This CDR3 is 16 amino acids long. Per germline, CDR1 SGHVS and CDR2 FQNEAQ. The chain's CDR3 is CASSLRTSGSGNEQFF. In DNA form, the CDR3 reads TGTGCCAGCAGCCTCAGGACTAGCGGGAGTGGGAATGAGCAGTTCTTC. Based on the CDR3 plus reference TRBV7-8 and TRBJ2-1, the full variable domain is GAGVSQSPRYKVAKRGQDVALRCDPISGHVSLFWYQQALGQGPEFLTYFQNEAQLDKSGLPSDRFFAERPEGSVSTLKIQRTQQEDSAVYLCASSLRTSGSGNEQFFGPGTRLTVL.

This chain uses TRBV6-1 with TRBJ1-1; D is undetermined. This CDR3 has 11 residues. With 6 bases removed from V and 4 bases from J, the gap between germline ends came to 6 bases. Germline V lookup: CDR1 MNHNS, CDR2 SASEGT. DNA of the CDR3: TGTGCCAGCAGAGCCCTCACTGAAGCTTTCTTT. Its translation is CASRALTEAFF.

In its sample, this clonotype was seen many times. Relative to the germline gene, one junction end is altered; a read error may explain this. This rearrangement joins TRBV7-2 to TRBJ1-2; D possibly corresponds to TRBD1 (6 bases). CDR1 is SGHTA and CDR2 is FQGNSA in the germline V gene. The CDR3 contains 14 residues. CDR3 protein: CASSLGGSNYGYTF. DNA of the CDR3: TGCGCCAGCAGCTTGGGGGGCAGTAACTATGGCTACACCTTC.

The chain links TRBV28 to TRBJ1-6; D gene uncertain. This CDR3 contains 13 residues. Germline CDR1 is MDHEN and CDR2 is SYDVKM. V lost 5 bases and J lost 7, with 9 bases in between. The CDR3 loop is CASSPLPNSPLHF. As DNA, the CDR3 is TGTGCCAGCAGTCCTCTCCCCAATTCACCCCTCCACTTT.

The sample holds a few counts of this clonotype. V and J are TRBV7-9 and TRBJ1-2, with TRBD1 matching over 12 bases. Germline V gene sequence: CDR1 SEHNR, CDR2 FQNEAQ (reference sequence). The ends lost 4 bases at V and 10 bases at J; junction bases unmatched: 4. This CDR3 contains 13 residues. The CDR3 reads CASSSGTGGNYTF. DNA of the CDR3: TGTGCCAGCAGCTCCGGGACAGGGGGCAACTACACCTTC.

A note on this clonotype: The germline gene is not matched at one end of the junction; a read error may be the cause. The chain uses TRBV28 and TRBJ2-1; 10 nucleotides agree with TRBD2. Germline loops: CDR1 MDHEN, CDR2 SYDVKM. This CDR3 has 16 residues. The DNA for the CDR3 is TGTACCAGCAGCGCTCCGGACGAGCGGGGGGGCTATGAGCAGTTCTTC. Protein product: CTSSAPDERGGYEQFF.

The chain carries TRBV30 and TRBJ2-7; 7 nucleotides agree with TRBD2. CDR3 size: 13 residues. V lost 6 bases and J lost 3; bases outside the gene matches: 8. Looked up from germline, CDR1 is GTSNPN and CDR2 is SVGIG (reference sequence). CDR3 region: CACSMTGGYEQYF. The DNA for the CDR3 is TGTGCCTGCTCAATGACGGGGGGCTACGAGCAGTACTTC.

The chain carries TRBV28 and TRBJ2-1, with 11 nucleotides matching TRBD1. There are 16 residues in the CDR3. V was clipped by 3 bases and J by 10 bases; unmatched bases: 11. Germline CDR1 MDHEN, CDR2 SYDVKM. The CDR3 DNA follows: TGTGCCAGCAGTTTGGGACAGGGGGTGAGGCGCTACGAGCAGTTCTTC. This sequence encodes CASSLGQGVRRYEQFF.

V is TRBV7-9 and J is TRBJ2-7; no clear D. The germline V gene has CDR1 SEHNR and CDR2 FQNEAQ (reference sequence). The CDR3 sequence is 14 residues long. Trimming cost V 4 bases and J 0 bases, with 10 bases left between them. For the CDR3, the DNA is TGTGCCAGCAGCTGGTCCGGACCCTCCTACGAGCAGTACTTC. It codes for CASSWSGPSYEQYF.

V is TRBV18 and J is TRBJ2-1; D is unclear. V lost 4 bases and J 10 bases, leaving 14 bases between the germline ends. The CDR3 sequence is 13 residues long. Germline CDR1 KGHSH, CDR2 LQKENI. The DNA for the CDR3 is TGTGCCAGCTCACGCCAGGCGGACCGGGAGCAGTTCTTC. This encodes CASSRQADREQFF.